The 11 T cell receptor beta chains below were found in one sample sequenced in a study of blood T cell repertoires in COVID-19. Clones were read by immunoSEQ multiplex PCR, and TCRdb kept only the in-frame ones, dropping some. The table has over 200,000 clones, 70% to 90% seen once. Sample: peripheral blood. Receptor source: a woman in her forties or fifties with acute or convalescent COVID-19.

This chain uses TRBV6-4 with TRBJ2-1, with 9 bases identical to TRBD2. Trimming cost V 4 bases and J 9 bases; bases outside gene matches: 4. The CDR3 totals 13 residues. Germline V gene data show CDR1 as MRHNA and CDR2 as SNTAGT. The CDR3 coding sequence is TGTGCCAGCAGTGGGACTAGCGTAGGTGAGCAGTTCTTC. This sequence encodes CASSGTSVGEQFF.

This chain links TRBV18 with TRBJ2-1; no reliable D call. The CDR3 totals 14 residues. Looked up from germline, CDR1 is KGHSH and CDR2 is LQKENI. The V end lost 0 bases, the J end lost 2 bases, and 5 bases lay between the germline ends. This chain's CDR3 is CASSPPIAYNEQFF. CDR3 nucleotide sequence: TGTGCCAGCTCACCACCAATCGCCTACAATGAGCAGTTCTTC.

The genes are TRBV9 and TRBJ2-7; the D gene is possibly TRBD2 (5 bases). The V and J ends lost 4 bases and 2 bases respectively, with 16 bases between them. Germline CDR1 and CDR2: SGDLS and YYNGEE. The CDR3 is 15 amino acids. The CDR3 sequence is CASSPHPDWTYEQYF. The CDR3 DNA is TGTGCCAGCAGCCCACACCCGGACTGGACCTACGAGCAGTACTTC.

The chain employs TRBV4-3 and TRBJ1-2, with D possibly matching TRBD1 (6 bases). V was pared by 0 bases and J by 4 bases, with 12 bases between. CDR3 length: 15 amino acids. The germline V gene has CDR1 LGHNA and CDR2 YSLEER. The CDR3 DNA reads TGCGCCAGCAGCCAAGAGTCGGACAGACGCTATGGCTACACCTTC. Translating gives CASSQESDRRYGYTF.

This chain uses TRBV6-5 with TRBJ2-7; weak D call: TRBD1 (6 bases). The CDR3 is made up of 14 amino acids. Germline CDR1 and CDR2: MNHEY and SVGAGI. Trimming stripped 2 bases from V and 3 bases from J, with 11 bases between. The CDR3 is CASSYHRDHYEQYF. The DNA of the CDR3 is TGTGCCAGCAGTTACCACAGGGATCACTACGAGCAGTACTTC.

The table lists this clone with a count of one. The CDR3 loop is CASSYEQGGNTEAFF. As DNA, the CDR3 is TGTGCCAGCAGTTACGAACAGGGGGGGAACACTGAAGCTTTCTTT. V and J are TRBV6-6 and TRBJ1-1; TRBD1 agrees at 8 bases. Germline CDR1 reads MNHNY; CDR2 reads SVGAGI (reference sequence). The CDR3 covers 15 residues. J gave up 1 base and V 2 bases, and 3 bases lay outside the gene matches.

This clone was detected only a few times. The V and J genes are TRBV7-9 and TRBJ1-1; 12 bases map to TRBD1. V shed 1 base and J 7 bases; nucleotides not matched to a gene: 7. CDR3 length equals 16 residues. Germline V lookup: CDR1 SEHNR, CDR2 FQNEAQ (reference sequence). CDR3 nucleotides: TGTGCCAGCAGCTTAGAGGTGGGGACAGGGGGCTATGAAGCTTTCTTT. Its protein is CASSLEVGTGGYEAFF.

The CDR3 reads CAGGIGLAGGGQETQYF. Here the CDR3 DNA reads TGTGCCGGCGGGATCGGACTAGCGGGAGGAGGACAAGAGACCCAGTACTTC. The chain links TRBV2 to TRBJ2-5; 14 nucleotides line up with TRBD2. The trim removed 11 bases at V and 2 bases at J, leaving 13 bases unmatched. CDR3 length: 17 amino acids. The germline gives CDR1 SNHLY, CDR2 FYNNEI. The whole variable domain, remainder taken from reference TRBV2 and TRBJ2-5, is EPEVTQTPSHQVTQMGQEVILRCVPISNHLYFYWYRQILGQKVEFLVSFYNNEISEKSEIFDDQFSVERPDGSNFTLKIRSTKLEDSAMYFCAGGIGLAGGGQETQYFGPGTRLLVL.

This chain uses TRBV18 with TRBJ2-7; D is perhaps TRBD1 (6 bases). Germline V gene data show CDR1 as KGHSH and CDR2 as LQKENI. The CDR3 spans 14 residues. The V end was cut by 3 bases, the J end by 3 bases, with 12 bases between. CDR3 coding DNA: TGTGCCAGCTCACCCGGGACACCACACTACGAGCAGTACTTC. Residues: CASSPGTPHYEQYF.

The V and J genes are TRBV20-1 and TRBJ1-1; D call uncertain. This CDR3 is built from 11 residues. CDR1 and CDR2 from the germline V gene are DFQATT and SNEGSKA (reference sequence). CDR3 in DNA: TGCAGGTTCGGCGGGGACACTGAAGCTTTCTTT. It codes for CRFGGDTEAFF.

The V gene is TRBV19, the J gene TRBJ1-2; TRBD1 aligns across 7 bases. V lost 7 bases, J lost 3 bases, and 14 bases stayed unmatched. This CDR3 spans 16 amino acids. CDR1 is LNHDA and CDR2 is SQIVND in the germline V gene (reference sequence). CDR3 DNA: TGTGCCAGTAAGAACACAGGGGTCGACAAAGACTATGGCTACACCTTC. Translation gives CASKNTGVDKDYGYTF.